This T cell receptor beta chain was profiled in a study of T cell responses to AZD1222 COVID-19 vaccine. TCRdb's copy holds only in-frame clones and misses some; the assay was immunoSEQ multiplex PCR. There are 70,000 to 95,000 clones in the sample; around 90% occur only once, and 9.5% to 13% lies in the top ten. Notes on the study in general: Just five or six AZD1222 recipients were seropositive at baseline. Among vaccine-associated CD4 TCRs, coverage spanned spike, with dominance at 160-218 and 743-854. Donors were largely white British and mainly female; clonal diversity was possibly underestimated. Nearly half of spike-specific TCRs reportedly target unmutated variant regions.

Details on this clone: The target antigen is unknown.

The input for sequencing was peripheral blood, taken 28 days after the second AZD1222 dose. This TCR was sampled from an adult who received the AZD1222 COVID-19 vaccine.

CDR3 region: CASRSGTGVSSQPQHF. The CDR3 region has the DNA TGTGCCAGCAGATCCGGGACAGGGGTTTCCAGTCAGCCCCAGCATTTT. The chain is built from TRBV27 and TRBJ1-5, with TRBD1 matching over 10 bases. The CDR3 is 16 residues long. Unmatched junction bases numbered 11, after V lost 6 bases and J lost 6 bases. Germline V lookup: CDR1 MNHEY, CDR2 SMNVEV (reference sequence).